Each of the 8 T cell receptor beta chains below was sequenced from the same sample in a study of shared clonotypes between healthy human individuals. Produced via immunoSEQ multiplex PCR; TCRdb's table is partial and in-frame only. The table has roughly 2.6 million clones, 90% to 95% seen once. What was sequenced was naive CD4+ T cells sorted from blood. The subset denotes: CD45RA+ positively selected. Receptor source: a man between 18 and 35 years old in good health.

This clone was seen just once. The chain employs TRBV6-6 and TRBJ2-3, with unresolved D. The CDR3 consists of 15 residues. Trimming cost V 6 bases and J 0 bases, with 13 bases left between them. The germline V gene encodes CDR1 MNHNY and CDR2 SVGAGI (reference sequence). CDR3 residues: CASSRSTTSTDTQYF. CDR3 DNA: TGTGCCAGCAGCCGTTCAACAACTAGCACAGATACGCAGTATTTT.

The J gene is TRBJ1-3, the V gene TRBV4-1; tentative D call: TRBD1 (5 bases). Germline CDR1 and CDR2: MGHRA and YSYEKL. CDR3 length: 15 residues. Trimming left V 3 bases short and J 0 bases short, with 9 bases between. CDR3 loop: CASSQGPLSGNTIYF. CDR3 DNA: TGCGCCAGCAGCCAGGGACCGCTCTCTGGAAACACCATATATTTT.

V and J are TRBV6-4 and TRBJ2-1; TRBD1 or TRBD2 may be the D gene (6 bases each). Germline lookup yields CDR1 MRHNA and CDR2 SNTAGT. The CDR3 sequence is 13 residues long. V lost 4 bases, J lost 8 bases, and 12 bases lay in between. CDR3 region: CASSAGEGDEQFF. Written as DNA, the CDR3 is TGTGCCAGCAGTGCGGGAGAGGGGGATGAGCAGTTCTTC.

J is TRBJ2-7 and V is TRBV5-8; 8 bases agree with TRBD2. The CDR3 is made up of 13 amino acids. Germline-derived CDR1 and CDR2 are SGHTS and YDEGEE. After removal of 7 bases from V and 2 bases from J, the junction contained 5 bases not matched to a gene. The CDR3 here is CASRGGPPYEQYF. The CDR3 DNA is TGTGCCAGCCGGGGGGGCCCTCCCTACGAGCAGTACTTC.

This sequence joins TRBV9 and TRBJ1-1; D call uncertain. Trimming shortened V by 4 bases and J by 5 bases, and 24 bases separated the two germline ends. The CDR3 length is 17 residues. In germline, CDR1 is SGDLS, CDR2 YYNGEE. As DNA, the CDR3 is TGTGCCAGCAGCCCCGACGGCTCCGGACTCTCGGGGACTGAAGCTTTCTTT. This sequence encodes CASSPDGSGLSGTEAFF.

V usage is TRBV5-5 and J usage is TRBJ1-3, with 7 bases lining up with TRBD1. The CDR3 covers 17 residues. V gave up 4 bases and J gave up 1 base; unmatched junction bases: 11. The V gene's germline CDR1 is SGHKS and CDR2 YYEKEE (reference sequence). The CDR3 spells CASSPERTGKSGNTIYF. The CDR3 DNA reads TGTGCCAGCAGCCCCGAACGGACAGGAAAGTCTGGAAACACCATATATTTT.

The V and J genes are TRBV28 and TRBJ2-3, with D perhaps given as TRBD1 or TRBD2 (6 bases each). V lost 2 bases to trimming and J lost 3 bases, with 15 bases between them. The V gene's germline CDR1 is MDHEN and CDR2 SYDVKM. This CDR3 has 16 residues. The CDR3 coding sequence is TGTGCCAGCAGTTTAACGGGGGCGCGTGGGACAGATACGCAGTATTTT. It translates to CASSLTGARGTDTQYF.

This chain connects TRBV4-1 to TRBJ1-3, with unresolved D. Per germline, CDR1 MGHRA and CDR2 YSYEKL. The CDR3 runs 16 residues. Trimming removed 1 base at V and 0 bases at J, with 10 bases between. DNA of the CDR3: TGCGCCAGCAGCCAAGTCGAGTTCTTCTCTGGAAACACCATATATTTT. It is translated as CASSQVEFFSGNTIYF.